The T cell receptor beta chain under discussion was sequenced for a study of shared clonotypes between healthy human individuals. TCRdb's copy holds only in-frame clones and misses some; the assay was immunoSEQ multiplex PCR. The table has some 2.4 million clones, 80% to 95% seen once. This clone appeared once. Trimming cost V 0 bases and J 6 bases, with 9 bases left between them. Germline values: CDR1 SGHRS, CDR2 YFSETQ. The CDR3 totals 13 residues. V gene TRBV5-1 combines with J gene TRBJ1-1; no definite D call. This receptor was taken from a man aged 18 to 30 in good health. Some clones in this sample may be carry-over from other donors' samples. Specimen: naive CD4+ T cells from PBMCs. The subset: CD45RA+ positively selected. CDR3 sequence (DNA): TGCGCCAGCAGCTTGGATATGGGATCTGAAGCTTTCTTT. It codes for CASSLDMGSEAFF.